The source of this T cell receptor beta chain is a study of T cell changes during pregnancy in multiple sclerosis. Trimming removed 4 bases from V and 5 bases from J; junction bases left unmatched: 8. The CDR3 loop spans 14 amino acids. Germline V gives CDR1 SGHRS, CDR2 YFSETQ. TCRdb keeps only in-frame clones here, not all; method: immunoSEQ multiplex PCR. This sample has 90,000 or so clones, with about 91% found just once. The genes are TRBV5-1 and TRBJ2-7; 8 nucleotides align to TRBD1. This specimen consisted of peripheral blood, obtained before pregnancy. The source is a female donor with multiple sclerosis, enrolled in a pregnancy study. The CDR3 sequence is CASSVGQGGDEQYF. For the CDR3, the DNA is TGCGCCAGCAGCGTTGGACAGGGTGGGGACGAGCAGTACTTC.